The text below deals with one TCR beta chain. With V trimmed by 8 bases and J by 0 bases, 12 bases remained unmatched. The CDR3 runs 17 residues. CDR1 is MNHEY, CDR2 SMNVEV, per germline (reference sequence). These data are taken from a study of CD8+ T cells in alopecia areata. Obtained from alopecia areata patients were lesional scalp punch biopsies along with peripheral blood. Reverse transcribed after extraction, RNA yielded cDNA as the sequencing template. The protocol was immunoSEQ multiplex PCR, while the TCRdb copy is restricted to in-frame clones and leaves out a portion. The table lists 170,000 or so clones, around 60% of them singletons.

The TCR sequence derives from a human donor with alopecia areata. The V and J genes are TRBV27 and TRBJ2-4; the match to TRBD1 covers 8 bases. Sequencing used CD4+ T cells sorted from blood, obtained at week 0. The CDR3 sequence: CASAPIRQGLAKNIQYF. CDR3 nucleotides: TGTGCCAGCGCGCCGATCCGACAGGGGCTAGCCAAAAACATTCAGTACTTC.